This T cell receptor beta chain was captured in a study of T cell responses to AZD1222 COVID-19 vaccine. V shed 1 base, J shed 9 bases, and the junction held 2 bases outside the gene matches. The CDR3 spans 11 residues. Germline loops: CDR1 DFQATT, CDR2 SNEGSKA (reference sequence). The protocol was immunoSEQ multiplex PCR, while the TCRdb copy is restricted to in-frame clones and leaves out a portion. The table shows more than 90,000 clones, with just over 85% occurring only once. The rearrangement uses TRBV20-1 and TRBJ2-7, with TRBD2 matching over 8 bases. The source material was peripheral blood, sampled on day 0 of AZD1222 vaccination. The TCR originated in an adult in good health. CDR3 nucleotides: TGCAGTGCTAGAGTCGGGAGGGGGCAGTACTTC. It codes for CSARVGRGQYF.